The rows below give T cell receptor beta chains drawn from one sample of a study of cytomegalovirus exposure and HLA in healthy donors. Libraries were prepared by immunoSEQ multiplex PCR; TCRdb keeps only in-frame clonotypes and omits some of them. This repertoire includes about 120,000 clones. The sample comprised PBMCs. These receptor sequences come from a man aged 30 to 39 in good health and CMV-seronegative. Each CDR3 is given with its conserved first and last residue. The D gene is left open where the match is weak.

CDR3 DNA: TGTGCCAGCAGCGAACAGGGGAGCTCCTATAATTCACCCCTCCACTTT
CDR3 protein: CASSEQGSSYNSPLHF
J gene: TRBJ1-6
V gene: TRBV7-9
D gene: TRBD1

CDR3 DNA: TGCGCCAGCAGCCTTGACAGGGGGCTTACAGATACGCAGTATTTT
CDR3 protein: CASSLDRGLTDTQYF
J gene: TRBJ2-3
V gene: TRBV5-1
D gene: TRBD1

CDR3 DNA: TGTGCCAGCTCACCACTAGCGGGGAGCACAGATACGCAGTATTTT
CDR3 protein: CASSPLAGSTDTQYF
J gene: TRBJ2-3
V gene: TRBV18
D gene: TRBD2

CDR3 DNA: TGTGCCAGCAGTTTACGGGACACCTCCTACGAGCAGTACTTC
CDR3 protein: CASSLRDTSYEQYF
J gene: TRBJ2-7
V gene: TRBV27
D gene: .

CDR3 DNA: TGTGCCAGCAGCGCCGAGACAGGGGGCTGGGGCGAGCAGTACTTC
CDR3 protein: CASSAETGGWGEQYF
J gene: TRBJ2-7
V gene: TRBV13
D gene: TRBD1

CDR3 DNA: TGTGCCAGTAGCAGAGAGAGCGGGGGGGCCGGCACAGATACGCAGTATTTT
CDR3 protein: CASSRESGGAGTDTQYF
J gene: TRBJ2-3
V gene: TRBV13
D gene: TRBD2

CDR3 DNA: TGCGCCAGCAGCCAAGGAAATTCCGCCGGGAGATATAGCAATCAGCCCCAGCATTTT
CDR3 protein: CASSQGNSAGRYSNQPQHF
J gene: TRBJ1-5
V gene: TRBV4-1
D gene: .

CDR3 DNA: TGTGCCAGCAGCTCGCGACAGCAAGAGACCCAGTACTTC
CDR3 protein: CASSSRQQETQYF
J gene: TRBJ2-5
V gene: TRBV7-6
D gene: .

CDR3 DNA: TGTGCCAGCAGTGCAGGGGTTTCCTACGAGCAGTACTTC
CDR3 protein: CASSAGVSYEQYF
J gene: TRBJ2-7
V gene: TRBV2
D gene: .

CDR3 DNA: TGTGCCAGCTCACCAGCAGGGGGTGAGGAAAAACTGTTTTTT
CDR3 protein: CASSPAGGEEKLFF
J gene: TRBJ1-4
V gene: TRBV18
D gene: TRBD1

CDR3 DNA: TGTGCCACCCCCGGGACGGGGGTAGATACGCAGTATTTT
CDR3 protein: CATPGTGVDTQYF
J gene: TRBJ2-3
V gene: TRBV7-9
D gene: .

CDR3 DNA: TGTGCCAGCAGCCTATCAGCCCTTACTTCGGCTAGCGAAGTCACCGGGGAGCTGTTTTTT
CDR3 protein: CASSLSALTSASEVTGELFF
J gene: TRBJ2-2
V gene: TRBV14
D gene: .

CDR3 DNA: TGTGCCACCAGCACCCCAAAAACAGGGAACACTGAAGCTTTCTTT
CDR3 protein: CATSTPKTGNTEAFF
J gene: TRBJ1-1
V gene: TRBV15
D gene: .

CDR3 DNA: TGTGCCATCAGTGGGGGGCTAGACACCGGGGAGCTGTTTTTT
CDR3 protein: CAISGGLDTGELFF
J gene: TRBJ2-2
V gene: TRBV10-3
D gene: .

CDR3 DNA: TGTGCCAGCAGTTCTACAGGCTATGGCTACACCTTC
CDR3 protein: CASSSTGYGYTF
J gene: TRBJ1-2
V gene: TRBV6-6
D gene: .

CDR3 DNA: TGTGCCAGCAGTTTACCCGGGACAGTAAGCAATCAGCCCCAGCATTTT
CDR3 protein: CASSLPGTVSNQPQHF
J gene: TRBJ1-5
V gene: TRBV28
D gene: TRBD1

CDR3 DNA: TGTGCCAGCAGCGTGGCGGGACTAGGGGAGACCCAGTACTTC
CDR3 protein: CASSVAGLGETQYF
J gene: TRBJ2-5
V gene: TRBV9
D gene: TRBD2

CDR3 DNA: TGTGCCAGCAGCTTGACTAGCGGGGTTAAAGCCGGGGAGCTGTTTTTT
CDR3 protein: CASSLTSGVKAGELFF
J gene: TRBJ2-2
V gene: TRBV5-4
D gene: TRBD2

CDR3 DNA: TGTGCCAGCAGCCCTCGGGACAGCAGCTCCTACGAGCAGTACTTC
CDR3 protein: CASSPRDSSSYEQYF
J gene: TRBJ2-7
V gene: TRBV7-2
D gene: TRBD1

CDR3 DNA: TGTGCCAGCAGCCCACAGGGAGAAAAACTGTTTTTT
CDR3 protein: CASSPQGEKLFF
J gene: TRBJ1-4
V gene: TRBV7-2
D gene: .

CDR3 DNA: TGTGCCAGCTCACCACCGACAGGGGAAAGACAGCCCCAGCATTTT
CDR3 protein: CASSPPTGERQPQHF
J gene: TRBJ1-5
V gene: TRBV18
D gene: TRBD1

CDR3 DNA: TGTGCCAGCAGCTTACAGGGGGCTCAGGCCGTACGATTCTCTGGGGCCAACGTCCTGACTTTC
CDR3 protein: CASSLQGAQAVRFSGANVLTF
J gene: TRBJ2-6
V gene: TRBV13
D gene: TRBD1

CDR3 DNA: TGCGCCAGCAGCTTGGAAAATCAGGGGAATGAGCAGTTCTTC
CDR3 protein: CASSLENQGNEQFF
J gene: TRBJ2-1
V gene: TRBV5-1
D gene: .

CDR3 DNA: TGTGCCATCAGTGGGGGGACAGTCATGAACACTGAAGCTTTCTTT
CDR3 protein: CAISGGTVMNTEAFF
J gene: TRBJ1-1
V gene: TRBV10-3
D gene: TRBD1

CDR3 DNA: TGTGCCACCCGGGACAGGGGGTTAGGCACTGAAGCTTTCTTT
CDR3 protein: CATRDRGLGTEAFF
J gene: TRBJ1-1
V gene: TRBV2
D gene: TRBD1

CDR3 DNA: TGTGCCAGCTCAAGGTCGGGGACCGAGGGAGGAGATGGCTACACCTTC
CDR3 protein: CASSRSGTEGGDGYTF
J gene: TRBJ1-2
V gene: TRBV18
D gene: .

CDR3 DNA: TGTGCCAGCAGCCCGACATCGTATGGCTACACCTTC
CDR3 protein: CASSPTSYGYTF
J gene: TRBJ1-2
V gene: TRBV14
D gene: .

CDR3 DNA: TGTGCCACCAAACAGGTGTCCTCTGGAAACACCATATATTTT
CDR3 protein: CATKQVSSGNTIYF
J gene: TRBJ1-3
V gene: TRBV15
D gene: .

CDR3 DNA: TGTGCCAGCAGCGTCCCATCGGGGGGCGCATTGACCGGGGAGCTGTTTTTT
CDR3 protein: CASSVPSGGALTGELFF
J gene: TRBJ2-2
V gene: TRBV5-6
D gene: .

CDR3 DNA: TGTGCCAGCAGCCCTTACGGAGAGCCCTACAATGAGCAGTTCTTC
CDR3 protein: CASSPYGEPYNEQFF
J gene: TRBJ2-1
V gene: TRBV7-2
D gene: .

CDR3 DNA: TGTGCCTGGGGCAGGGATAGCAATCAGCCCCAGCATTTT
CDR3 protein: CAWGRDSNQPQHF
J gene: TRBJ1-5
V gene: TRBV30
D gene: .

CDR3 DNA: TGTGCCACCAGCAGGGACACAGGGCACTATGGCTACACCTTC
CDR3 protein: CATSRDTGHYGYTF
J gene: TRBJ1-2
V gene: TRBV15
D gene: .

CDR3 DNA: TGCGCCAGCAGAGAAGAGACAGAGTCCTACGAGCAGTACTTC
CDR3 protein: CASREETESYEQYF
J gene: TRBJ2-7
V gene: TRBV5-1
D gene: .

CDR3 DNA: TGTGCCAGCAGCTTCCTTAGCGGGGGTCTCCACTACGAGCAGTACTTC
CDR3 protein: CASSFLSGGLHYEQYF
J gene: TRBJ2-7
V gene: TRBV5-6
D gene: TRBD2

CDR3 DNA: TGTGCCTGGAGGGGCCGCGTAACCTATAATTCACCCCTCCACTTT
CDR3 protein: CAWRGRVTYNSPLHF
J gene: TRBJ1-6
V gene: TRBV30
D gene: .

CDR3 DNA: TGTGCCAGTTCGGACAGGGGGCGGATCGGCAATTCACCCCTCCACTTT
CDR3 protein: CASSDRGRIGNSPLHF
J gene: TRBJ1-6
V gene: TRBV19
D gene: TRBD1

CDR3 DNA: TGTGCTAGTGGTTTGGTAACTAGCGGCGGGTGGGATACGCAGTATTTT
CDR3 protein: CASGLVTSGGWDTQYF
J gene: TRBJ2-3
V gene: TRBV12-5
D gene: TRBD2

CDR3 DNA: TGTGCCAGTAGTATAGAGGGGGGTCGGGAAAAACTGTTTTTT
CDR3 protein: CASSIEGGREKLFF
J gene: TRBJ1-4
V gene: TRBV19
D gene: .

CDR3 DNA: TGTGCCTGGAGTCAGGCCTACAATGAGCAGTTCTTC
CDR3 protein: CAWSQAYNEQFF
J gene: TRBJ2-1
V gene: TRBV30
D gene: .

CDR3 DNA: TGTGCCAGCAGTTTATACGGGAATAATTCACCCCTCCACTTT
CDR3 protein: CASSLYGNNSPLHF
J gene: TRBJ1-6
V gene: TRBV27
D gene: .

CDR3 DNA: TGTGCCAGCAGTTACGGGAGCACCGGGGAGCTGTTTTTT
CDR3 protein: CASSYGSTGELFF
J gene: TRBJ2-2
V gene: TRBV6-5
D gene: .

CDR3 DNA: TGTGCCAGCAGCTTAGCGGGACTTAACACCGGGGAGCTGTTTTTT
CDR3 protein: CASSLAGLNTGELFF
J gene: TRBJ2-2
V gene: TRBV7-2
D gene: .

CDR3 DNA: TGTGCCAGCAGTGACAGGGGGTTGGCAGATACGCAGTATTTT
CDR3 protein: CASSDRGLADTQYF
J gene: TRBJ2-3
V gene: TRBV6-4
D gene: .

CDR3 DNA: TGTGCCAGCAGTTACGGGTCTAGCGGGCAAGAGACCCAGTACTTC
CDR3 protein: CASSYGSSGQETQYF
J gene: TRBJ2-5
V gene: TRBV6-6
D gene: TRBD2

CDR3 DNA: TGTGCCAGCAGTGAAACAGGGTCCTCTGGAAACACCATATATTTT
CDR3 protein: CASSETGSSGNTIYF
J gene: TRBJ1-3
V gene: TRBV2
D gene: .

CDR3 DNA: TGTGCCAGCAGCTTAGAAGCAGGGATTGGCACTGAAGCTTTCTTT
CDR3 protein: CASSLEAGIGTEAFF
J gene: TRBJ1-1
V gene: TRBV7-8
D gene: .

CDR3 DNA: TGTGCCAGCAGCTTAGGCAACAGGGGGCCCTACAATGAGCAGTTCTTC
CDR3 protein: CASSLGNRGPYNEQFF
J gene: TRBJ2-1
V gene: TRBV13
D gene: TRBD1

CDR3 DNA: TGTGCCACCTACAGAACAGGGGATTTTACTGAAGCTTTCTTT
CDR3 protein: CATYRTGDFTEAFF
J gene: TRBJ1-1
V gene: TRBV15
D gene: TRBD1

CDR3 DNA: TGTGCCAGCAGTCTTCCGGGTCAGCCCCAGCATTTT
CDR3 protein: CASSLPGQPQHF
J gene: TRBJ1-5
V gene: TRBV28
D gene: .

CDR3 DNA: TGTGCCACCAGCAGAGATCAAGTGTCGCAGGGGCCCTACGAGCAGTACTTC
CDR3 protein: CATSRDQVSQGPYEQYF
J gene: TRBJ2-7
V gene: TRBV15
D gene: .

CDR3 DNA: TGTGCCAGTAGTATACGGGGGACCCCCCGCACCGGGGAGCTGTTTTTT
CDR3 protein: CASSIRGTPRTGELFF
J gene: TRBJ2-2
V gene: TRBV19
D gene: .

CDR3 DNA: TGTGCCAGCAGCTCGAACAGGTTCAATGAGCAGTTCTTC
CDR3 protein: CASSSNRFNEQFF
J gene: TRBJ2-1
V gene: TRBV13
D gene: .